This entry describes one TCR beta chain. Clones were read by immunoSEQ multiplex PCR, and TCRdb kept only the in-frame ones, dropping some. Of more than 95,000 clones detected, less than 95% appear once; the ten largest clones hold 0.75% to 0.85%. The germline gives CDR1 MGHRA, CDR2 YSYEKL. After removal of 1 base from V and 0 bases from J, the junction contained 4 bases not matched to a gene. The CDR3 has 16 residues. This entry comes from a study of T cell clones after liver transplantation. As for the study in general: A pre-transplant mixed lymphocyte reaction with TCRbeta sequencing defined graft-donor-reactive clones followed in post-transplant blood. Three of eight recipients were HCV-positive; others had non-autoimmune, non-viral indications.

The receptor's source is a human patient who received a liver transplant. Some T cells may arise from the graft donor. Sequenced here: CD4+ T cells from blood, sampled 12 months after liver transplant. The chain has TRBV4-1 and TRBJ2-7; 9 bases agree with TRBD2. CDR3 coding DNA: TGCGCCAGCAGCCAAGGCCTAGCGGGGATCTCCTACGAGCAGTACTTC. This sequence encodes CASSQGLAGISYEQYF.